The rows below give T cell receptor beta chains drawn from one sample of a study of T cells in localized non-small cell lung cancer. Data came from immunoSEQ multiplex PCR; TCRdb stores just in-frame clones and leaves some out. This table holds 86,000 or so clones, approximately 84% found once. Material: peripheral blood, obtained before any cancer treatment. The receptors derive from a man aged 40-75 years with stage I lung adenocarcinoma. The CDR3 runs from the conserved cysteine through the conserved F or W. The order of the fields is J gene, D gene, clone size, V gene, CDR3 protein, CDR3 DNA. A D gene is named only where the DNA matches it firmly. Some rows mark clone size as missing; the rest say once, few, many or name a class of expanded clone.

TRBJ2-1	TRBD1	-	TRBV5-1	CASSRLAGGPLYDKQFF	TGCGCCAGCAGCCGCCTGGCAGGGGGACCCTTATATGACAAGCAGTTCTTC
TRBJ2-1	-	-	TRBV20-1	CSAKSNEQFF	TGCAGTGCTAAGTCAAATGAGCAGTTCTTC
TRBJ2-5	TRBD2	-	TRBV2	CASPSSGGFQETQYF	TGTGCCAGCCCGTCTAGCGGGGGTTTTCAAGAGACCCAGTACTTC
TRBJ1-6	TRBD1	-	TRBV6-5	CASSYGQGYSPLHF	TGTGCCAGCAGTTACGGACAGGGGTATTCACCCCTCCACTTT
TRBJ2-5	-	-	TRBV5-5	CASSWTDQETQYF	TGTGCCAGCAGCTGGACAGACCAAGAGACCCAGTACTTC
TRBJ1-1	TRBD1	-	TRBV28	CASSSLTGGRTEAFF	TGTGCCAGCAGTTCCCTGACAGGGGGCAGGACTGAAGCTTTCTTT
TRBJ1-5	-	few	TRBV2	CASSSGLLRGQHF	TGTGCCAGCAGTTCGGGCCTCCTCCGTGGCCAGCATTTT
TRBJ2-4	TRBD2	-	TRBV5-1	CASSFMLAGGSKNIQYF	TGCGCCAGCAGCTTTATGCTAGCGGGAGGGTCCAAAAACATTCAGTACTTC
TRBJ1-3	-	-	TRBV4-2	CASSQAPPSGNTIYF	TGTGCCAGCAGCCAAGCCCCTCCCTCTGGAAACACCATATATTTT
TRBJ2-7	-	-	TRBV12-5	CASGLETGTEQYF	TGTGCTAGTGGTTTGGAAACGGGGACCGAGCAGTACTTC
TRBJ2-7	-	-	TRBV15	CATSRDLSRTSYEQYF	TGTGCCACCAGCAGAGATCTATCCCGTACCTCCTACGAGCAGTACTTC
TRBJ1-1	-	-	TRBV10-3	CAISDRPGVNTEAFF	TGTGCCATCAGTGACCGCCCGGGGGTGAACACTGAAGCTTTCTTT
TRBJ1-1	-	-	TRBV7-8	CASSLTGQLNTEAFF	TGTGCCAGCAGCTTAACGGGACAATTGAACACTGAAGCTTTCTTT
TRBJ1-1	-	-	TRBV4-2	CASSQDLAGAFF	TGTGCCAGCAGCCAGGATCTCGCGGGGGCTTTCTTT
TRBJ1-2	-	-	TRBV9	CASSGRACTF	TGTGCCAGCAGCGGAAGGGCGTGCACCTTC
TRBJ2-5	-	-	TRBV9	CASSPRFGSDLQETQYF	TGTGCCAGCAGCCCCCGCTTCGGGTCCGATCTACAAGAGACCCAGTACTTC
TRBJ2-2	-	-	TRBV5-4	CASSSTRQFTGELFF	TGTGCCAGCAGCTCCACGAGACAATTCACCGGGGAGCTGTTTTTT
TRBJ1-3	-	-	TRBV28	CASSFPRGDTIYF	TGTGCCAGCAGTTTTCCTAGGGGAGACACCATATATTTT
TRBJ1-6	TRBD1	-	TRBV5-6	CASSFGTGGNSPLHF	TGTGCCAGCAGCTTCGGGACAGGGGGGAATTCACCCCTCCACTTT
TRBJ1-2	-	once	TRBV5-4	CASSSRTFYGYTF	TGTGCCAGCAGCTCCCGGACGTTCTATGGCTACACCTTC
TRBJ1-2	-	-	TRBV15	CATSRVRQAPFYTF	TGTGCCACCAGCAGAGTGAGGCAGGCACCATTCTACACCTTC
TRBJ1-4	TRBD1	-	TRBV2	CASQGQGRGELFF	TGTGCCAGTCAGGGACAGGGTCGTGGAGAACTGTTTTTT
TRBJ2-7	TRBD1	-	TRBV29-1	CSVRGQKNEQYF	TGCAGCGTTCGGGGACAGAAGAACGAGCAGTACTTC
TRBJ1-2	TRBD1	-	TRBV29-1	CSVEPLLRGSNYGYTF	TGCAGCGTTGAGCCTCTTCTCAGGGGGTCGAACTATGGCTACACCTTC